This T cell receptor (beta chain) was sequenced during a study of cytomegalovirus exposure and HLA in healthy donors. Study overall: Earlier sequencing of 200 million or so T cells yielded around 120 million unique TCR beta sequences. Study-level points and caveats: Per a prior analysis, the majority of TCR beta V segments were productive roughly 87% or roughly 30% of the time.

With regard to this clone: Its antigen is unknown.

Deletions cut 0 bases from V and 8 bases from J, with 10 bases between. Per the germline V gene, CDR1 is SGHTA and CDR2 is FQGNSA. This CDR3 is built from 13 residues. PCR primers comprised 60 Vbeta and 13 Jbeta primers. The repertoire was sequenced with immunoSEQ multiplex PCR; TCRdb's copy has only in-frame clones and lacks some. The data show some 150,000 clones, roughly four fifths seen once. The chain carries TRBV7-2 and TRBJ1-2; no clear D. This clonotype was obtained from a male donor in good health and CMV-seronegative. Sequencing was done on a sample of PBMCs. CDR3 bases: TGTGCCAGCAGCTTAGCCGGATCGGGAGGCTACACCTTC. It specifies CASSLAGSGGYTF.